This TCR beta chain stems from a study of blood T cells in healthy people across ages. The study drew donors from healthy Caucasian individuals in Russia aged roughly 6 to 100. This CDR3 is 13 amino acids long. From germline, CDR1 is SGHRS and CDR2 YFSETQ. Primed by a sample-barcoded 5' primer and a J-beta primer mix, a second PCR proceeded for 7 to 11 cycles. TCRdb re-called the 5' RACE reads through MiXCR, storing one row per CDR3 protein. Among some 640,000 distinct CDR3 sequences, 25% to 35% were seen once, and the ten largest hold 15% to 18%. General study findings and limits: Naive CD4+ cells and diversity were both higher in long-lived donors than in aged donors.

This clonotype was detected many times. What it recognizes is unknown. Germline and junction disagree at one end, which may indicate a read error. The chain recombines TRBV5-1 with TRBJ2-7; 10 bases align to TRBD2. Sequencing input: blood. This receptor was obtained from a woman older than 75 in good health. The DNA for the CDR3 is TGTGCCAGCAGTTCGGGACTAGCGTACGAGCAGTACTTC. It encodes CASSSGLAYEQYF.